This paragraph reports one T cell receptor beta chain. Its antigen is as yet unknown. This specimen belongs to a study of OX40 agonist ivuxolimab in advanced cancers. Across the study: Participants, roughly 81% male, averaged roughly 60 years of age, ranging from about 20 to 80. Participants could have had prior anti-PD-1, anti-PD-L1 or anti-CTLA-4 therapy, and approximately 37% had some.

CDR3 length: 14 residues. Germline V lookup: CDR1 SGHRS, CDR2 YFSETQ. J was trimmed by 4 bases and V by 3 bases; bases with no gene match: 3. Assay used: immunoSEQ multiplex PCR; TCRdb lists only in-frame clones, some missing. The data show more than 10,000 clones, 85% to 90% seen once. Study-level results: Mean expanded clone counts were higher in CD8+ than CD4+ T cells.

The sequences come from CD4+ or CD8+ T cells sorted from blood, collected in a trial of the OX40 agonist ivuxolimab. The TCR originated in an adult with an advanced solid tumor such as melanoma, head and neck, liver or kidney cancer. The gene calls are TRBV5-1 and TRBJ2-1; 8 bases agree with TRBD1. CDR3 in DNA: TGCGCCAGCAGCTCCGGGACAGGATACAATGAGCAGTTCTTC. Translation: CASSSGTGYNEQFF.